These 15 T cell receptor beta chains came from one sample sequenced in a study of shared clonotypes between healthy human individuals. This table comes from immunoSEQ multiplex PCR, and its TCRdb copy is limited to in-frame clones, with some not included. The data hold about 2.4 million clones, with more than 85% observed a single time. Sequenced: naive CD4+ T cells from PBMCs. Subset noted: CD45RA+ positively selected. These receptor sequences come from a man aged 18 to 30 in good health. Some clones in this sample may be carry-over from other donors' samples.

This clone was counted a single time. V is TRBV19 and J is TRBJ2-7, with 7 bases aligning to TRBD1. V lost 3 bases, J lost 4 bases, and 6 bases stayed unmatched. The CDR3 runs to 14 residues. CDR1 and CDR2 (germline): LNHDA, SQIVND (reference sequence). CDR3 sequence: CASSIGRGRYEQYF. The CDR3 DNA is TGTGCCAGTAGTATCGGCAGGGGGAGATACGAGCAGTACTTC.

The gene calls are TRBV11-3 and TRBJ2-2; D may be TRBD2 (5 bases). The germline gives CDR1 SGHNT, CDR2 YENEEA. This CDR3 is built from 15 residues. Trimming removed 6 bases at V and 2 bases at J, with 13 bases between. CDR3: CASRLTSGNTGELFF. In DNA, the CDR3 is TGTGCCAGCAGGTTGACAAGCGGAAACACCGGGGAGCTGTTTTTT.

The chain recombines TRBV7-2 with TRBJ1-2; perhaps TRBD1 as D (5 bases). The V end was cut by 5 bases, the J end by 2 bases, with 9 bases between. This CDR3 contains 13 residues. CDR1 and CDR2 (germline): SGHTA, FQGNSA. The DNA of the CDR3 is TGTGCCAGCAGCAAGGGACCCAACTATGGCTACACCTTC. Translating gives CASSKGPNYGYTF.

The chain uses TRBV28 and TRBJ2-6; D is possibly TRBD1 (6 bases). The CDR3 length is 16 residues. Germline V CDR1 and CDR2: MDHEN, SYDVKM. V was pared by 6 bases and J by 3 bases, with 15 bases between. The CDR3 coding sequence is TGTGCCAGCAGCCCCGGGAAGGACAGTGGGGCCAACGTCCTGACTTTC. Protein sequence: CASSPGKDSGANVLTF.

The gene calls are TRBV9 and TRBJ2-7; 14 bases align to TRBD2. Trimming at V came to 4 bases and at J to 4 bases, leaving 19 bases not matched to a gene. This CDR3 region has 20 residues. The germline CDR1 and CDR2 sequences are SGDLS and YYNGEE. The CDR3 bases are TGTGCCAGCAGCCCCGGGATGGGGGGGCAGGGACTAGCGGGAGATTACGAGCAGTACTTC. This sequence encodes CASSPGMGGQGLAGDYEQYF.

This chain connects TRBV28 to TRBJ1-2; D is perhaps TRBD1 (5 bases). Germline-derived CDR1 and CDR2 are MDHEN and SYDVKM. The CDR3 has 13 residues. The V end lost 1 base, the J end lost 7 bases, and 10 bases lay between the germline ends. CDR3 bases: TGTGCCAGCAGTTTATCAGGGAAGGGTGGCTACACCTTC. Residues: CASSLSGKGGYTF.

CDR3 protein: CASSFPELAGIRDTQYF. CDR3 nucleotides: TGTGCCAGCAGCTTCCCGGAACTAGCGGGAATTAGAGATACGCAGTATTTT. The chain employs TRBV11-2 and TRBJ2-3; TRBD2 aligns across 10 bases. This CDR3 has 17 amino acids. Germline assignment: CDR1 SGHAT and CDR2 FQNNGV. V dropped 3 bases and J dropped 5; count of bases not matched to a gene: 11. The variable domain in full, completed from reference TRBV11-2 and TRBJ2-3, reads EAGVAQSPRYKIIEKRQSVAFWCNPISGHATLYWYQQILGQGPKLLIQFQNNGVVDDSQLPKDRFSAERLKGVDSTLKIQPAKLEDSAVYLCASSFPELAGIRDTQYFGPGTRLTVL.

This chain joins TRBV11-2 and TRBJ2-2; 10 bases map to TRBD1. Trimming at V came to 5 bases and at J to 6 bases, leaving 12 bases not matched to a gene. This CDR3 has 17 residues. Germline CDR1 and CDR2: SGHAT and FQNNGV. The CDR3 coding sequence is TGTGCCAGCAGCCGGACCCGACAGGGGGCCTTCTCCGGGGAGCTGTTTTTT. Protein sequence: CASSRTRQGAFSGELFF.

CDR3 in amino acids: CASSQDPAPVKLFF. Written as DNA, the CDR3 is TGCGCCAGCAGCCAAGATCCTGCTCCGGTAAAACTGTTTTTT. The chain uses TRBV4-3 and TRBJ1-4, with D unresolved. From germline, CDR1 is LGHNA and CDR2 YSLEER. There are 14 residues in the CDR3. The ends were cut back, 0 bases at V and 10 bases at J, with 12 bases in the middle.

The rearrangement uses TRBV2 and TRBJ1-3; no clear D gene. This CDR3 spans 14 amino acids. V was pared by 4 bases and J by 0 bases, with 7 bases between. Germline CDR1 and CDR2: SNHLY and FYNNEI. The DNA of the CDR3 is TGTGCCAGCAGTGTCCCCGTCTCTGGAAACACCATATATTTT. Translated, it gives CASSVPVSGNTIYF.

The chain has TRBV6-5 and TRBJ2-3, with 7 nucleotides matching TRBD2. The CDR3 length is 15 residues. CDR1 is MNHEY, CDR2 SVGAGI, per germline. V lost 5 bases to trimming and J lost 4 bases; unmatched junction nucleotides: 9. The CDR3 reads CASSRAGAWSDTQYF. CDR3 sequence (DNA): TGTGCCAGCAGTCGGGCGGGAGCTTGGTCAGATACGCAGTATTTT.

The chain is built from TRBV18 and TRBJ1-1; the D gene is possibly TRBD1 (5 bases). This CDR3 contains 15 residues. Deletions cut 1 base from V and 6 bases from J, with 15 bases between. The V gene's germline CDR1 is KGHSH and CDR2 LQKENI. This CDR3 reads CASSPLAGFEAEAFF. The CDR3 region has the DNA TGTGCCAGCTCACCACTAGCAGGGTTTGAGGCTGAAGCTTTCTTT.

V usage is TRBV10-3 and J usage is TRBJ2-1, with 12 bases that match TRBD2. The CDR3 has 15 amino acids. CDR1 and CDR2 (germline): ENHRY, SYGVKD. The J segment lost 10 bases and the V segment lost 4 bases, leaving 8 bases of the junction unmatched. CDR3 DNA: TGTGCCATCAGTGCTAGCGGGAGGGCTGAGCGCGAGCAGTTCTTC. Translation gives CAISASGRAEREQFF.

The chain employs TRBV5-1 and TRBJ2-7, with D possibly being TRBD1 (5 bases). The germline V and J ends were trimmed by 0 bases and 5 bases, with 12 bases remaining between them. The CDR3 totals 14 residues. Germline V gene lookup returns CDR1 SGHRS and CDR2 YFSETQ. CDR3 nucleotides: TGCGCCAGCAGCTTGGAGGCAGGGCCTGACGAGCAGTACTTC. Translation gives CASSLEAGPDEQYF. The whole variable domain, filled in from reference TRBV5-1 and TRBJ2-7, reads KAGVTQTPRYLIKTRGQQVTLSCSPISGHRSVSWYQQTPGQGLQFLFEYFSETQRNKGNFPGRFSGRQFSNSRSEMNVSTLELGDSALYLCASSLEAGPDEQYFGPGTRLTVT.

The CDR3 DNA reads as TGTGCCAGCAGCCAAGAAGGCGGGAGTAACTACAATGAGCAGTTCTTC. Translation gives CASSQEGGSNYNEQFF. The chain is built from TRBV14 and TRBJ2-1, with 7 positions matching TRBD2. V gave up 0 bases and J gave up 3 bases; unmatched junction bases: 5. Germline-derived CDR1 and CDR2 are SGHDN and FVKESK. This CDR3 spans 16 amino acids.